This TCR beta chain was observed in a study of blood T cell repertoires in COVID-19. The wider study: Specimens from acute and convalescent COVID-19 originated in the United States, Italy and Spain. Sources were T cells, B-cell-depleted T cells, or PBMCs; the material itself was cDNA or gDNA.

Seattle patients were enrolled during active infection and followed longitudinally. Per the study methods: Reference gene primer amplification gave nucleated cell count estimates. The assay was immunoSEQ multiplex PCR, and TCRdb's table has in-frame clones only and misses some. V, J and clone size reflect that table, while D and trimming were determined from the DNA. Altogether about 160,000 clones are present, roughly 84% being singletons, with the ten largest covering 7% to 10%. V was shortened by 5 bases and J by 4 bases, with 9 bases between the two germline ends. Looked up from germline, CDR1 is LGHDT and CDR2 is YNNKEL (reference sequence). The CDR3 consists of 13 residues.

Source material: peripheral blood. The sequence derives from a woman aged 60 to 75 with COVID-19, enrolled during active disease. The chain links TRBV3-1 (or the pseudogene TRBV3-2) to TRBJ1-5; TRBD1 is a possible D gene (6 bases). CDR3 sequence reads: CASSSQGNQPQHF. CDR3 DNA: TGTGCCAGCAGCTCACAGGGTAATCAGCCCCAGCATTTT.